Listed below are T cell receptor beta chains from one sample, sequenced in a study of T cell responses to AZD1222 COVID-19 vaccine. Method: immunoSEQ multiplex PCR; TCRdb's copy keeps in-frame clones and lacks some. Of about 160,000 clones listed, approximately 90% are singletons. The sample was peripheral blood, taken on day 0 of MenACWY control vaccination. The receptors shown here come from an adult in good health. CDR3s leave out the opening cysteine and the closing phenylalanine or tryptophan. Clone sizes are given selectively: once, few, many, or a class where the clone is expanded.

cdr3_length clone_size v_call cdr3_aa
16 NA TRBV5-1 ASSLGERTSGRADEQY
13 NA TRBV18 ASSRDASSSYEQY
11 NA TRBV5-8 ASSPRGGYGYT
13 NA TRBV28 ASSPGPQLNYEQY
12 NA TRBV7-9 ASSLEWSYNEQF
14 NA TRBV30 AWSRSGLAGSYEQY
11 NA TRBV19 ASRRVGSQPQH
15 NA TRBV25-1 ASSDVDRAVSGNTIY
12 NA TRBV29-1 SVRSGRGPYEQY
11 NA TRBV7-8 ASSSPSRYGYT
12 NA TRBV2 ASSSGTGGETQY
13 NA TRBV11-2 ASSLDSRGIEKLF
13 NA TRBV9 ASSDRTGGRATQY
11 NA TRBV29-1 SVEDRVLDTQY
14 once TRBV24-1 ATSDLGKGARDTQY
11 NA TRBV29-1 SGGDGDGSEAF
9 NA TRBV7-2 ASSHQETQY
12 NA TRBV6-2/TRBV6-3 ASSSQGGHSGYT
14 few TRBV3-1/TRBV3-2 ASLASDRGRHTEAF
12 NA TRBV19 ASRDGPSTDTQY
13 once TRBV27 ASSTLAGGRDTQY
10 NA TRBV6-1 ASSEEMISYT
9 NA TRBV29-1 SAQGDTEAF
12 NA TRBV5-4 ASSSELAGDTQY
12 NA TRBV7-2 ASREGQVSYEQY
15 NA TRBV12-5 ASGLVLGPVMNTEAF
15 once TRBV24-1 ATSLSSGPGSYNEQF
12 NA TRBV7-9 ASSPRGRNSPLH
11 few TRBV18 ASSPRQGNEQY
13 NA TRBV7-9 ASSPTSGPSNEQF
12 NA TRBV27 ASSLSGGRDEQY
11 NA TRBV5-6 ASSLDRAYGYT
11 NA TRBV11-2 ASSLDLDYGYT
11 NA TRBV7-9 ASSFPSVNEQF
10 NA TRBV12-5 ASGISTDTQY
12 NA TRBV4-2 ASSPGADNYGYT
15 NA TRBV4-2 ASSQGGHLAGGIEQY
12 NA TRBV18 ASSPGNLGSGYT
12 once TRBV7-2 ASSFSAGDNEQF
13 once TRBV2 ASSEWEGHSYEQY
12 NA TRBV28 ASGLAGGAYEQY
13 NA TRBV7-9 ASSFDRGGNYEQY
12 NA TRBV28 ASSLALSTYEQY
15 NA TRBV5-5 ASSLAVSTGVGEKLF
12 NA TRBV5-1 ASSLNLGQETQY
12 once TRBV6-5 ASNKQRNTGELF
13 NA TRBV7-3 ASSLTSGSTDTQY
13 NA TRBV9 ASSVGRGTTAEQF
12 once TRBV11-3 ASSLDSRLHEAF
11 once TRBV5-5 ASSFQGRTEAF